Below are 19 T cell receptor beta chains sequenced from a single sample in a study of cytomegalovirus exposure and HLA in healthy donors. With 60 Vbeta and 13 Jbeta primers, the PCR was carried out. Sequenced by immunoSEQ multiplex PCR; TCRdb stores in-frame clones only, minus some. The sample consists of 150,000 to 200,000 clones, approximately 80% of them appearing once. Specimen: PBMCs. The receptors here all came from a boy aged 5 to 17 in good health and CMV-seronegative.

This chain connects TRBV2 to TRBJ2-7; 12 bases line up with TRBD2. Germline assignment: CDR1 SNHLY and CDR2 FYNNEI. After removal of 4 bases from V and 7 bases from J, the junction contained 11 bases not matched to a gene. CDR3 length equals 16 residues. The CDR3 sequence is CASSGGRLAGVEEQYF. In nucleotides, the CDR3 is TGTGCCAGCAGTGGCGGTCGACTAGCGGGAGTGGAGGAGCAGTACTTC.

V is TRBV5-1 and J is TRBJ1-3, with D possibly being TRBD1 (5 bases). The CDR3 is 16 amino acids. Between the trimmed V and J ends, which lost 0 bases and 0 bases, there was a span of 10 bases. Germline V gives CDR1 SGHRS, CDR2 YFSETQ. The CDR3 sequence: CASSLDDSSSGNTIYF. CDR3 DNA: TGCGCCAGCAGCTTGGACGACAGTAGCTCTGGAAACACCATATATTTT.

The chain recombines TRBV7-2 with TRBJ2-7, with TRBD1 as a possible D gene (6 bases). CDR3 length: 14 residues. V was shortened by 2 bases and J by 4 bases, with 12 bases between the two germline ends. Looked up from germline, CDR1 is SGHTA and CDR2 is FQGNSA. DNA of the CDR3: TGTGCCAGCAGCTTACTCAGGGGATCTTACGAGCAGTACTTC. It yields the protein CASSLLRGSYEQYF.

As DNA, the CDR3 is TGTGCCAGCAGCTACAGGGACGGCAATCAGCCCCAGCATTTT. Protein sequence: CASSYRDGNQPQHF. The chain uses TRBV7-2 and TRBJ1-5; maybe TRBD1 (6 bases). The CDR3 contains 14 residues. The germline CDR1 and CDR2 sequences are SGHTA and FQGNSA. With 4 bases removed from V and 2 bases from J, the gap between germline ends came to 9 bases.

The V call is TRBV6-6, the J call TRBJ1-5; D is ambiguous. The CDR3 totals 14 residues. CDR1 is MNHNY and CDR2 is SVGAGI in the germline V gene (reference sequence). V was cut by 5 bases and J by 7 bases, with 15 bases left in between. CDR3: CASSREGGPQPQHF. CDR3 sequence (DNA): TGTGCCAGCAGTAGGGAGGGAGGGCCCCAGCCCCAGCATTTT.

This sequence joins TRBV4-1 and TRBJ2-7; no reliable D call. Trimming shortened V by 0 bases and J by 4 bases, and 13 bases separated the two germline ends. Germline CDR1 is MGHRA and CDR2 is YSYEKL. CDR3 size: 15 residues. The CDR3 protein is CASSQDLQRKYEQYF. As DNA, the CDR3 is TGCGCCAGCAGCCAAGATCTACAGAGAAAATACGAGCAGTACTTC.

V and J are TRBV30 and TRBJ1-2; 7 positions match TRBD1. Germline CDR1 is GTSNPN and CDR2 is SVGIG (reference sequence). Trimming at V came to 7 bases and at J to 7 bases, leaving 9 bases not matched to a gene. The CDR3 is 12 amino acids. The CDR3 sequence is CAFGSTGLGYTF. The CDR3 nucleotides are TGTGCCTTTGGTTCGACAGGGCTTGGCTACACCTTC. The full variable domain, in which reference TRBV30 and TRBJ1-2 provide the parts outside the CDR3, is SQTIHQWPATLVQPVGSPLSLECTVEGTSNPNLYWYRQAAGRGLQLLFYSVGIGQISSEVPQNLSASRPQDRQFILSSKKLLLSDSGFYLCAFGSTGLGYTFGSGTRLTVV.

In its sample, this clone was seen once. The chain has TRBV11-2 and TRBJ1-1; unclear D gene. The CDR3 length is 12 residues. Germline V gene sequence: CDR1 SGHAT, CDR2 FQNNGV. With 4 bases removed from V and 0 bases from J, the gap between germline ends came to 3 bases. The CDR3 coding sequence is TGTGCCAGCAGCTCAATGAACACTGAAGCTTTCTTT. This encodes CASSSMNTEAFF.

The genes are TRBV7-6 and TRBJ1-1, with D unclear. Looked up from germline, CDR1 is SGHVS and CDR2 is FNYEAQ. There are 13 residues in the CDR3. Trimming left V 5 bases short and J 1 base short, with 8 bases between. CDR3 loop: CASSPGENTEAFF. CDR3 in DNA: TGTGCCAGCAGCCCGGGAGAGAACACTGAAGCTTTCTTT.

The chain recombines TRBV11-2 with TRBJ2-7; TRBD2 aligns across 7 bases. This CDR3 has 14 residues. Germline trimming cut 4 bases from V and 4 bases from J; bases unmatched to any gene: 7. From germline, CDR1 is SGHAT and CDR2 FQNNGV. The CDR3 DNA reads TGTGCCAGCAGCTATTATAGCGGGCAATACGAGCAGTACTTC. Its translation is CASSYYSGQYEQYF.

The chain employs TRBV7-9 and TRBJ2-1; 9 positions agree with TRBD2. CDR1 is SEHNR, CDR2 FQNEAQ, per germline (reference sequence). Unmatched junction bases numbered 8, after V lost 2 bases and J lost 3 bases. The CDR3 loop spans 17 amino acids. The CDR3 region is CASSLNLRTSVYNEQFF. The CDR3 nucleotides read TGTGCCAGCAGCTTAAATCTCCGGACTAGCGTCTACAATGAGCAGTTCTTC.

The J gene is TRBJ1-1, the V gene TRBV11-2; 8 bases line up with TRBD1. CDR1 and CDR2 from the germline V gene are SGHAT and FQNNGV. This CDR3 contains 12 residues. V lost 3 bases and J lost 6; bases outside the gene matches: 0. The CDR3 region is CASSLTGAEAFF. CDR3 DNA: TGTGCCAGCAGCTTGACAGGGGCTGAAGCTTTCTTT.

This chain links TRBV18 with TRBJ2-1; perhaps TRBD1 as D (5 bases). The germline CDR1 and CDR2 sequences are KGHSH and LQKENI. CDR3 length: 15 residues. V was trimmed by 3 bases and J by 4 bases, leaving 13 bases between them. CDR3 region: CASSPGQGSYNEQFF. The CDR3 nucleotides read TGTGCCAGCTCACCGGGGCAGGGCTCATACAATGAGCAGTTCTTC.

This clone was seen more than once but under ten times. Here the CDR3 DNA reads TGTGCCAGCAGCTGGCGGGGTACTAGCGGGGGGGCGGAGGCCCAGTACTTC. This codes for CASSWRGTSGGAEAQYF. The gene calls are TRBV7-2 and TRBJ2-5; 13 bases line up with TRBD2. V trimming: 4 bases; J trimming: 9 bases; junction bases outside the gene matches: 14. The CDR3 has 17 amino acids. Germline V gene data show CDR1 as SGHTA and CDR2 as FQGNSA.

The chain links TRBV9 to TRBJ1-4; 7 nucleotides align to TRBD1. Losses at the gene ends were 3 bases for V and 3 bases for J; bases not matched to a gene: 11. CDR1 is SGDLS, CDR2 YYNGEE, per germline. The CDR3 has 17 residues. DNA of the CDR3: TGTGCCAGCAGCGAGACGGGGGACAGAGTCTCTAATGAAAAACTGTTTTTT. As protein: CASSETGDRVSNEKLFF.

This clone showed up just once. The rearrangement links TRBV9 to TRBJ2-7, with 10 bases matching TRBD2. Germline trimming cut 0 bases from V and 4 bases from J; bases unmatched to any gene: 4. This CDR3 comprises 15 residues. Germline-derived CDR1 and CDR2 are SGDLS and YYNGEE. The CDR3 DNA follows: TGTGCCAGCAGCGTAGATGAGACTAGCGGGTACGAGCAGTACTTC. Amino acid sequence: CASSVDETSGYEQYF.

This clone has a single count. This chain links TRBV4-1 with TRBJ2-2; TRBD2 might be the D (7 bases). In germline, CDR1 is MGHRA, CDR2 YSYEKL. This CDR3 has 16 residues. Trimming stripped 0 bases from V and 6 bases from J, with 14 bases between. DNA for the CDR3: TGCGCCAGCAGCCAAGATAGGGGGAGGGCCGCCGGGGAGCTGTTTTTT. Amino acid sequence: CASSQDRGRAAGELFF.

V and J are TRBV5-6 and TRBJ2-7, with 8 bases matching TRBD1. The germline CDR1 and CDR2 sequences are SGHDT and YYEEEE. This CDR3 comprises 17 residues. Losses at the gene ends were 3 bases for V and 4 bases for J; bases not matched to a gene: 15. The CDR3 bases are TGTGCCAGCAGCTCGAGGGGTAAGACAGGGGCCAATTACGAGCAGTACTTC. Encoded protein: CASSSRGKTGANYEQYF.

V and J are TRBV5-1 and TRBJ1-3, with TRBD1 identical over 10 bases. The CDR3 consists of 15 residues. Trimming removed 3 bases from V and 4 bases from J; junction bases left unmatched: 4. Germline V lookup: CDR1 SGHRS, CDR2 YFSETQ. The CDR3 is CASSSGTGEGNTIYF. The CDR3, as DNA: TGCGCCAGCAGCTCGGGGACAGGGGAAGGAAACACCATATATTTT.